This paragraph covers one TCR beta chain sequence. Antigen unknown. Researchers took RNA transcripts and amplified the TCR beta CDR3 regions from them. First-round RT-PCR of the TCR CDR3 relied on the HTBI primer set. A single record per CDR3 protein comes from TCRdb applying MiXCR to the multiplex PCR reads. The sample lists 400,000 to 600,000 distinct CDR3 sequences, roughly 16% occurring once. V shed 5 bases and J shed 0 bases, with 11 bases lying between them. This CDR3 spans 15 amino acids. Germline CDR1 is SGHVS and CDR2 is FNYEAQ. The data were taken from a study of T cells in Graves' hyperthyroidism and ophthalmopathy. The study's findings and limits: A model built on 13 V-J features separated ophthalmopathy from stable hyperthyroidism.

Disease lasting under 3 months, a NOSPECS grade of at least 4, and a Clinical Activity Score of at least 3 were features of the ophthalmopathy patients. Patients with uncontrolled infections, other autoimmune diseases, pregnancy or lactation were excluded. Based on clinical symptoms, serum thyroxine and TRAb, thyroid ultrasound and orbital computed tomography, diagnoses were reached. The chain combines TRBV7-6 with TRBJ2-1, with a weak D call TRBD2 (5 bases). What was sequenced was blood. The receptor comes from a woman in her twenties or thirties with Graves' ophthalmopathy. Here the CDR3 reads CASSTDSSSYNEQFF. The CDR3 region has the DNA TGTGCCAGCAGCACGGACTCAAGCTCCTACAATGAGCAGTTCTTC.